This T cell receptor (beta chain) is drawn from a study of graft-versus-host responses after intestinal transplantation. Turning to the study itself: Recipients got multivisceral, liver-intestinal, or isolated intestinal transplants.

Sequencing used immunoSEQ multiplex PCR; TCRdb keeps in-frame clones, though not all of them. The repertoire holds about 57,000 clones, with roughly 90% as singletons. CDR1 is SGHDN, CDR2 FVKESK, per germline. The CDR3 sequence is 16 residues long. Trimming removed 4 bases at V and 4 bases at J, with 14 bases between. The chain is built from TRBV14 and TRBJ2-6; D remains unclear. Specimen: PBMCs, collected 26 days after transplant. This clonotype was obtained from a human patient who received an intestinal transplant, so some T cells may come from the graft donor. In DNA form, the CDR3 reads TGTGCCAGCAGCCCAATTTACACAGCCGGGGCCAACGTCCTGACTTTC. Its protein product is CASSPIYTAGANVLTF.